The clone carrying this T cell receptor (beta chain) is categorized as medium-sized. Germline values: CDR1 SGHNT, CDR2 YENEEA. V lost 5 bases, J lost 5 bases, and 13 bases stayed unmatched. This CDR3 is built from 16 residues. Produced via immunoSEQ multiplex PCR; TCRdb's table is partial and in-frame only. This sample yields over 1,500 clones, of which roughly a fifth are seen a single time; 20% belongs to the top ten. This record belongs to a study of T cells in localized non-small cell lung cancer. This material consisted of normal lung tissue next to the tumor, taken before any cancer treatment. The chain uses TRBV11-3 and TRBJ2-5, with 8 positions matching TRBD2. The receptor's source is a male donor aged 60 or over with stage III squamous cell lung carcinoma. The CDR3 DNA reads as TGTGCCAGCAGCCTTCGCGGGACTAGTAGCGGGGAGACCCAGTACTTC. Protein: CASSLRGTSSGETQYF. The variable domain in full, with the rest retrieved from reference TRBV11-3 and TRBJ2-5, is EAGVVQSPRYKIIEKKQPVAFWCNPISGHNTLYWYLQNLGQGPELLIRYENEEAVDDSQLPKDRFSAERLKGVDSTLKIQPAELGDSAVYLCASSLRGTSSGETQYFGPGTRLLVL.